This T cell receptor beta chain derives from a study of T-cell reconstitution after alpha-beta-depleted transplantation in children. Study-wide points: Fresh T-cell production supplied most of the T-cell counts and diversity seen one year after transplant. The study reportedly traced alpha-beta T cells about two months after transplant to several hundred expanded graft clones. Some patients owed their high day-60 TCRbeta diversity to surviving recipient T cells and thymic progenitors.

Preparation of the TCRbeta library was carried out with unique molecular identifiers. TCRdb recomputed calls from the PCR reads with MiXCR, one row per CDR3 protein. The table records hundreds of thousands of distinct CDR3 sequences, over 10% of them present only once. The V and J ends lost 6 bases and 3 bases, in that order; junction bases with no gene match: 9. The CDR3 runs 15 residues. This clonotype was counted only a few times. Its target is not known. This rearrangement joins TRBV12-3 or TRBV12-4 to TRBJ2-5, with TRBD2 identical over 8 bases. The sample in question was PBMCs, mostly from graft donor cells, obtained 360 days after TCRalphabeta/CD19-depleted stem cell transplant. The sequence came from a male patient under 18 who had a stem cell transplant for acute myeloid leukemia, so the T cells may come from the graft donor. The CDR3 sequence is CASSQGGSGKETQYF. The CDR3, as DNA: TGTGCCAGCAGCCAGGGCGGTAGCGGGAAAGAGACCCAGTACTTC.